This TCR beta chain was documented in a study of cytomegalovirus exposure and HLA in healthy donors. As regards this clone: No antigen is known for it.

Germline CDR1 MDHEN, CDR2 SYDVKM. The CDR3 length is 14 residues. V lost 10 bases and J lost 2, with 16 bases in between. Study findings and constraints: CMV antigen specificity of a few CMV-associated chains was confirmed in vitro.

Clones were read by immunoSEQ multiplex PCR, and TCRdb kept only the in-frame ones, dropping some. In the table there are roughly 330,000 clones, approximately 86% of which are singletons. The study drew the donors from its approximately 110-subject validation cohort, separate from the approximately 700-subject first cohort. The rearrangement links TRBV28 to TRBJ2-3, with D possibly being TRBD2 (7 bases). This TCR came from a woman aged 25 to 39 in good health and CMV-seropositive. The specimen was PBMCs. The CDR3 spells CATSWGGATDTQYF. Written as DNA, the CDR3 is TGTGCCACCTCGTGGGGGGGGGCCACAGATACGCAGTATTTT.